These 7 T cell receptor beta chains originate from one sample sequenced in a study of T cell responses to AZD1222 COVID-19 vaccine. Profiling relied on immunoSEQ multiplex PCR, and the TCRdb table lists in-frame clones only, not all of them. The data hold about 180,000 clones, with approximately 94% observed a single time. Source: peripheral blood, taken 28 days after the second AZD1222 dose. Every receptor here comes from an adult who received the AZD1222 COVID-19 vaccine.

The chain recombines TRBV19 with TRBJ1-1; D remains unclear. Trimming removed 2 bases at V and 8 bases at J, with 15 bases between. This CDR3 has 14 amino acids. The germline V gene has CDR1 LNHDA and CDR2 SQIVND (reference sequence). CDR3 sequence reads: CASSISSGRSEAFF. The CDR3, as DNA: TGTGCCAGTAGTATAAGCTCTGGGAGAAGCGAAGCTTTCTTT.

The V and J genes are TRBV6-5 and TRBJ2-5; D may be TRBD2 (7 bases). V gave up 6 bases and J gave up 5 bases, with 16 bases separating them. The germline gives CDR1 MNHEY, CDR2 SVGAGI. The CDR3 consists of 14 residues. The CDR3 region has the DNA TGTGCCAGCAGACGGGGGGCAGTTGGGGAGACCCAGTACTTC. Its protein product is CASRRGAVGETQYF.

J is TRBJ1-1 and V is TRBV13; D not resolved. The CDR3 runs 14 residues. V lost 5 bases to trimming and J lost 0 bases, with 10 bases between them. The V gene's germline CDR1 is PRHDT and CDR2 FYEKMQ (reference sequence). Here the CDR3 DNA reads TGTGCCAGCAGCCCAGACACCTTGAACACTGAAGCTTTCTTT. Its protein is CASSPDTLNTEAFF.

The chain employs TRBV11-2 and TRBJ2-2; TRBD2 agrees at 8 bases. This CDR3 is built from 15 residues. Losses at the gene ends were 3 bases for V and 1 base for J; bases not matched to a gene: 1. CDR1 and CDR2 (germline): SGHAT, FQNNGV. CDR3: CASSLAGGNTGELFF. The CDR3 bases are TGTGCCAGCAGCTTGGCGGGAGGGAACACCGGGGAGCTGTTTTTT. Looking up the rest from reference TRBV11-2 and TRBJ2-2 gives the full variable domain: EAGVAQSPRYKIIEKRQSVAFWCNPISGHATLYWYQQILGQGPKLLIQFQNNGVVDDSQLPKDRFSAERLKGVDSTLKIQPAKLEDSAVYLCASSLAGGNTGELFFGEGSRLTVL.

The chain employs TRBV7-9 and TRBJ2-1; 14 bases agree with TRBD2. After removal of 5 bases from V and 8 bases from J, the junction contained 8 bases not matched to a gene. This CDR3 is 16 amino acids long. Germline CDR1 reads SEHNR; CDR2 reads FQNEAQ (reference sequence). In nucleotides, the CDR3 is TGTGCCAGCAGCAGCAGGACTAGCGGGAGGATGCATGAGCAGTTCTTC. Translating gives CASSSRTSGRMHEQFF. The full variable domain, its missing parts supplied by reference TRBV7-9 and TRBJ2-1, is DTGVSQNPRHKITKRGQNVTFRCDPISEHNRLYWYRQTLGQGPEFLTYFQNEAQLEKSRLLSDRFSAERPKGSFSTLEIQRTEQGDSAMYLCASSSRTSGRMHEQFFGPGTRLTVL.

The chain couples TRBV4-2 to TRBJ2-7; D possibly matches TRBD1 or TRBD2 (6 bases each). The CDR3 is 13 amino acids. The V end was cut by 0 bases, the J end by 7 bases, with 10 bases between. Germline CDR1 is LGHNA and CDR2 is YNFKEQ. CDR3 protein: CASSQDGGREQYF. The CDR3 DNA sequence: TGTGCCAGCAGCCAAGATGGGGGGCGGGAGCAGTACTTC.

The chain joins TRBV10-3 to TRBJ2-1; D may be TRBD1 (6 bases). V was pared by 3 bases and J by 0 bases, with 18 bases between. The CDR3 length is 18 residues. Germline V CDR1 and CDR2: ENHRY, SYGVKD. In DNA, the CDR3 is TGTGCCATCAGTGAAGAGGGGGACCCTCAGAGCTCCTACAATGAGCAGTTCTTC. Amino acids: CAISEEGDPQSSYNEQFF.